This entry lists 9 T cell receptor beta chains sequenced from one sample in a study of cytomegalovirus exposure and HLA in healthy donors. The study ran its PCR with 60 Vbeta and 13 Jbeta primers. Data came from immunoSEQ multiplex PCR; TCRdb stores just in-frame clones and leaves some out. The top ten clones hold 1.5% to 2% of a sample with 150,000 to 200,000 clones, roughly 76% of them seen once. Sequenced: PBMCs. These receptors all come from a human donor in good health.

The chain couples TRBV5-6 to TRBJ1-1; no clear D gene. The germline V and J ends were trimmed by 5 bases and 5 bases, with 10 bases remaining between them. Germline-derived CDR1 and CDR2 are SGHDT and YYEEEE. The CDR3 spans 12 residues. The CDR3 DNA reads as TGTGCCAGCAGAAAAAAGAGGACTGAAGCTTTCTTT. Residues: CASRKKRTEAFF.

The V call is TRBV7-9, the J call TRBJ2-1; TRBD2 might be the D (5 bases). Looked up from germline, CDR1 is SEHNR and CDR2 is FQNEAQ (reference sequence). The CDR3 is 15 amino acids. V lost 5 bases, J lost 2 bases, and 13 bases lay in between. CDR3 DNA sequence: TGTGCCAGCAGCCAAACTAGAGATACCTACAATGAGCAGTTCTTC. Translated, it gives CASSQTRDTYNEQFF.

V usage is TRBV10-3 and J usage is TRBJ2-2; weak D call: TRBD2 (5 bases). V was clipped by 2 bases and J by 6 bases, with 7 bases between them. Germline V gene lookup returns CDR1 ENHRY and CDR2 SYGVKD. CDR3 length equals 13 residues. The CDR3 protein is CAISEDYPGELFF. DNA of the CDR3: TGTGCCATCAGTGAGGACTATCCCGGGGAGCTGTTTTTT.

CDR3 residues: CASSTGRNTIYF. The CDR3 DNA reads TGTGCCAGTTCGACAGGCCGAAACACCATATATTTT. V is TRBV19 and J is TRBJ1-3, with D perhaps matching TRBD1 (6 bases). V was shortened by 8 bases and J by 5 bases, with 10 bases between the two germline ends. This CDR3 is 12 amino acids long. Germline V gives CDR1 LNHDA, CDR2 SQIVND (reference sequence).

V is TRBV6-5 and J is TRBJ2-5, with 7 bases matching TRBD2. J gave up 2 bases and V 2 bases, and 5 bases lay outside the gene matches. The CDR3 loop spans 15 amino acids. In germline, CDR1 is MNHEY, CDR2 SVGAGI. The CDR3 spells CASSYGASGQETQYF. The CDR3 DNA reads as TGTGCCAGCAGTTACGGTGCTAGCGGACAAGAGACCCAGTACTTC.

The rearrangement joins TRBV5-5 to TRBJ1-1; 7 bases agree with TRBD1. CDR1 and CDR2 (germline): SGHKS, YYEKEE (reference sequence). The CDR3 totals 14 residues. The trim removed 1 base at V and 5 bases at J, leaving 5 bases unmatched. The CDR3 bases are TGTGCCAGCAGCTTGAACAGGGGAGGTACTGAAGCTTTCTTT. It translates to CASSLNRGGTEAFF.

V gene TRBV25-1 combines with J gene TRBJ2-5; 7 nucleotides match TRBD2. The CDR3 is 15 amino acids. In germline, CDR1 is MGHDK, CDR2 SYGVNS. Trimming removed 8 bases from V and 5 bases from J; junction bases left unmatched: 14. This CDR3 is CASCGPQGREETQYF. The CDR3 region has the DNA TGTGCCAGCTGTGGCCCCCAAGGGAGGGAGGAGACCCAGTACTTC.

The rearrangement uses TRBV15 and TRBJ1-2; 7 bases align to TRBD1. This CDR3 spans 18 amino acids. Trimming took 1 base from V and 6 from J; bases not matched to a gene: 17. The V gene's germline CDR1 is LNHNV and CDR2 YYDKDF (reference sequence). The DNA of the CDR3 is TGTGCCACCAGCAGAGGCCCACGGTTGGAAGGGGGCGGGAATGGCTACACCTTC. Translated: CATSRGPRLEGGGNGYTF.

The chain couples TRBV28 to TRBJ2-7; 7 positions agree with TRBD1. Germline V gene lookup returns CDR1 MDHEN and CDR2 SYDVKM. V gave up 6 bases and J gave up 7 bases; unmatched junction bases: 9. The CDR3 spans 13 residues. CDR3 bases: TGTGCCAGCAGGAGGACAGGTGGTAGAGAGCAGTACTTC. As protein: CASRRTGGREQYF.